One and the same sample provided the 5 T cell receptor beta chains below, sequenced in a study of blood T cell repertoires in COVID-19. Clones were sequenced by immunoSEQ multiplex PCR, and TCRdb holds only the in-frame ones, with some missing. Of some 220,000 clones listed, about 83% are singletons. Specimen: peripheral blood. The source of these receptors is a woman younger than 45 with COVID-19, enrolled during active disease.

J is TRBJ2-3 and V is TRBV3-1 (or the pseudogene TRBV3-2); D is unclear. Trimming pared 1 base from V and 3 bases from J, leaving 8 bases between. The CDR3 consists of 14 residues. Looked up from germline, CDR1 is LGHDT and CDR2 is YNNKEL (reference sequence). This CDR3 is CASSQVSETDTQYF. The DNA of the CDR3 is TGTGCCAGCAGCCAAGTGAGTGAAACAGATACGCAGTATTTT.

The CDR3 bases are TGTGCCAGCAGTTTAGCCTTCCGGGAAGGCTACACCTTC. It codes for CASSLAFREGYTF. The V call is TRBV12-3 or TRBV12-4, the J call TRBJ1-2; D gene ambiguous. Trimming removed 0 bases at V and 8 bases at J, with 10 bases between. This CDR3 comprises 13 residues.

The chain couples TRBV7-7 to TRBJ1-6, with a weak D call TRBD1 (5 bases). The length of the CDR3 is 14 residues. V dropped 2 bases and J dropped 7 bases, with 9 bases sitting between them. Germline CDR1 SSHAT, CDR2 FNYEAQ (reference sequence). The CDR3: CASSLRGGNSPLHF. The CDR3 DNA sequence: TGTGCCAGCAGCTTAAGGGGCGGAAATTCACCCCTCCACTTT.

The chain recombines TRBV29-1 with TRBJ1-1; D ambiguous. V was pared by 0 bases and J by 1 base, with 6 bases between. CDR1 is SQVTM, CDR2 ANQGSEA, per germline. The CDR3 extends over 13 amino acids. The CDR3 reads CSVEDGENTEAFF. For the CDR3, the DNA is TGCAGCGTTGAAGACGGGGAGAACACTGAAGCTTTCTTT.

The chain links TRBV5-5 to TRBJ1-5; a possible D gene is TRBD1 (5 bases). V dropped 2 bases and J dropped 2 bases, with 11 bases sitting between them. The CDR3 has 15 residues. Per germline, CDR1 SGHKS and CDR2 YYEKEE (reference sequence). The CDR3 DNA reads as TGTGCCAGCAGCTTTCGGGGGGGAGGCAATCAGCCCCAGCATTTT. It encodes CASSFRGGGNQPQHF.